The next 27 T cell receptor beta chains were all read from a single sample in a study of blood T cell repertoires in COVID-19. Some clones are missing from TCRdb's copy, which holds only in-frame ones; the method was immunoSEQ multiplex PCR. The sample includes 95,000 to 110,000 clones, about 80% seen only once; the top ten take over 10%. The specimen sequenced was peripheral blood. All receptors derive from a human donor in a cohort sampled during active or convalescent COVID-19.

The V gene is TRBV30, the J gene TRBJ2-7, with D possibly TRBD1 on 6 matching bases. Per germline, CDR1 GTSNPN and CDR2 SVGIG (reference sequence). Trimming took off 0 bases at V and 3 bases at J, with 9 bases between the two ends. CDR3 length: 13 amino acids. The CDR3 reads CAWSVRTVYEQYF. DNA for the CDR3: TGTGCCTGGAGTGTCCGGACAGTCTACGAGCAGTACTTC. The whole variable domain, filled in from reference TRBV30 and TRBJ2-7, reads SQTIHQWPATLVQPVGSPLSLECTVEGTSNPNLYWYRQAAGRGLQLLFYSVGIGQISSEVPQNLSASRPQDRQFILSSKKLLLSDSGFYLCAWSVRTVYEQYFGPGTRLTVT.

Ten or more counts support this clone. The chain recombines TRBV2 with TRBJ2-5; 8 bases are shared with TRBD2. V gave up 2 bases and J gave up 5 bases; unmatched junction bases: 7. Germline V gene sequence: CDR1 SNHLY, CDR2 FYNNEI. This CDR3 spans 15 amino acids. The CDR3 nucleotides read TGTGCCAGCAGTGAAATAACTAGCGGCGAGGAGACCCAGTACTTC. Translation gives CASSEITSGEETQYF.

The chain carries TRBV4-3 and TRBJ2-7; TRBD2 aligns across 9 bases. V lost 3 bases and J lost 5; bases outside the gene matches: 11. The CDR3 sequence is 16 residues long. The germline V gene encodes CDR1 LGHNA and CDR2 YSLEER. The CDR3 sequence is CASSHRILAGSDEQYF. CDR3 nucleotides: TGCGCCAGCAGCCATAGGATCCTAGCGGGGTCCGACGAGCAGTACTTC.

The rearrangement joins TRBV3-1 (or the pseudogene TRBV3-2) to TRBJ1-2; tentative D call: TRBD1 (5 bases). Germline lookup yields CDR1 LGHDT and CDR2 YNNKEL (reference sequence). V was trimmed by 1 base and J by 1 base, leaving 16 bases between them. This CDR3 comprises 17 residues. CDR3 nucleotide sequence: TGTGCCAGCAGCCAAGGGGGTGCAGGGTCCGGTAACTATGGCTACACCTTC. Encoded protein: CASSQGGAGSGNYGYTF.

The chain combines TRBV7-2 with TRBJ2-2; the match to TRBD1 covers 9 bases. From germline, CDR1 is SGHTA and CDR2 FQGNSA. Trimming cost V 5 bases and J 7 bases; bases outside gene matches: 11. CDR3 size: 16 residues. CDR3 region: CASSQQAQGADGELFF. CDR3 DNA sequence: TGTGCCAGCAGCCAGCAGGCACAGGGGGCCGACGGGGAGCTGTTTTTT.

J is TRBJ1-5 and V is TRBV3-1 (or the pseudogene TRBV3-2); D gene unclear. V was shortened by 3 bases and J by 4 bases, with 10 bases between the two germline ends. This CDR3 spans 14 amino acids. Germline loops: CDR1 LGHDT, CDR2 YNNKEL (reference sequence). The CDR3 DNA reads TGTGCCAGCAGCCAGGGAGGGTGGAATCAGCCCCAGCATTTT. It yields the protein CASSQGGWNQPQHF.

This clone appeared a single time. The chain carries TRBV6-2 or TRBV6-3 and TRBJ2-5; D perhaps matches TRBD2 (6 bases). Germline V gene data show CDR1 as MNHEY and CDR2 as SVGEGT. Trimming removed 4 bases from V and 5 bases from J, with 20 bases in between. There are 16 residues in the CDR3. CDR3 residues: CASSWSRGTGGETQYF. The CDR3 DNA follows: TGTGCCAGCAGTTGGAGCCGGGGGACTGGCGGTGAGACCCAGTACTTC.

CDR3 nucleotides: TGTGCCAGCAGCTTAGCAGGGACGGGGGCTGAAGCTTTCTTT. Encoded protein: CASSLAGTGAEAFF. The V call is TRBV7-9, the J call TRBJ1-1, with D perhaps TRBD1 (5 bases). Germline V gene data show CDR1 as SEHNR and CDR2 as FQNEAQ (reference sequence). The V gene lost 0 bases and the J gene lost 6 bases, with 11 bases spanning the gap. The CDR3 has 14 amino acids.

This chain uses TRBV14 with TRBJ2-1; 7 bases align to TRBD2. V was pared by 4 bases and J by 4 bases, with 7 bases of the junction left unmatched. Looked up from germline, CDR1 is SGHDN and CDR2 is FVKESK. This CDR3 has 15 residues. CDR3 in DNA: TGTGCCAGCAGCCCCCTAGCGGAAAAATACAATGAGCAGTTCTTC. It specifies CASSPLAEKYNEQFF.

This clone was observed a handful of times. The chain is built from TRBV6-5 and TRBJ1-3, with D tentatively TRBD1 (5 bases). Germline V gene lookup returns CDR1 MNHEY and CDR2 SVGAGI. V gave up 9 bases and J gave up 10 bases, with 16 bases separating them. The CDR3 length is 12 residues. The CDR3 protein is CASGQDRGTIYF. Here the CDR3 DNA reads TGTGCCAGTGGGCAGGACCGGGGGACCATATATTTT.

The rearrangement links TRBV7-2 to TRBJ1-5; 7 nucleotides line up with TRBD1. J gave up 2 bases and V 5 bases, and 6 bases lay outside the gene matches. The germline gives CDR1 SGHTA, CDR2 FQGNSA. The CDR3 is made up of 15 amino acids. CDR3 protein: CASSRDRAGNQPQHF. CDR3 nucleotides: TGTGCCAGCAGCAGGGACAGAGCCGGCAATCAGCCCCAGCATTTT. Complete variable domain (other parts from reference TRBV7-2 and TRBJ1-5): GAGVSQSPSNKVTEKGKDVELRCDPISGHTALYWYRQSLGQGLEFLIYFQGNSAPDKSGLPSDRFSAERTGGSVSTLTIQRTQQEDSAVYLCASSRDRAGNQPQHFGDGTRLSIL.

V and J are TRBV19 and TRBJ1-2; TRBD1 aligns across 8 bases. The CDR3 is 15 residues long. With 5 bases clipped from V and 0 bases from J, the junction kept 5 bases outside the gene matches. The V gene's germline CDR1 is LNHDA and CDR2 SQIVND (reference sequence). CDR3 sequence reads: CASSPQDRANYGYTF. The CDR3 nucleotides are TGTGCCAGTAGTCCCCAGGACAGGGCTAACTATGGCTACACCTTC. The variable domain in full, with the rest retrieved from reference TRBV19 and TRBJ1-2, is DGGITQSPKYLFRKEGQNVTLSCEQNLNHDAMYWYRQDPGQGLRLIYYSQIVNDFQKGDIAEGYSVSREKKESFPLTVTSAQKNPTAFYLCASSPQDRANYGYTFGSGTRLTVV.

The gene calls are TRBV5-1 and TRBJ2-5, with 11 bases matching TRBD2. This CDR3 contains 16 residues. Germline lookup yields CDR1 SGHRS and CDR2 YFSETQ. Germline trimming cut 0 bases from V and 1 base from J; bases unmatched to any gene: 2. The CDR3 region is CASSLDLAGGQETQYF. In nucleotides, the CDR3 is TGCGCCAGCAGCTTGGACCTAGCGGGGGGCCAAGAGACCCAGTACTTC. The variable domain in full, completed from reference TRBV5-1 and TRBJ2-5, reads KAGVTQTPRYLIKTRGQQVTLSCSPISGHRSVSWYQQTPGQGLQFLFEYFSETQRNKGNFPGRFSGRQFSNSRSEMNVSTLELGDSALYLCASSLDLAGGQETQYFGPGTRLLVL.

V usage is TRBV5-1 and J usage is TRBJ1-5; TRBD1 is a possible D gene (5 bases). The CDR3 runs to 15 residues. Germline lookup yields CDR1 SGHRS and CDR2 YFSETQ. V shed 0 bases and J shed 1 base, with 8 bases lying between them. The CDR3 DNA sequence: TGCGCCAGCAGCTTGGACGGGGGAAGCAATCAGCCCCAGCATTTT. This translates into CASSLDGGSNQPQHF.

CDR3 nucleotide sequence: TGTGCCAGCAGCTGGACAGGGATTGGGAACTCCTACGAGCAGTACTTC. Translation: CASSWTGIGNSYEQYF. This chain links TRBV7-9 with TRBJ2-7; 8 nucleotides agree with TRBD1. The CDR3 sequence is 16 residues long. The germline gives CDR1 SEHNR, CDR2 FQNEAQ (reference sequence). The V segment lost 4 bases and the J segment 0 bases; nucleotides outside the gene matches: 8.

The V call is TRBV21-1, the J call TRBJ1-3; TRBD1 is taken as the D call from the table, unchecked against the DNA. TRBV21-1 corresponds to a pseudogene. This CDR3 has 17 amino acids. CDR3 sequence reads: CASRTVIVSLSGNTIYF. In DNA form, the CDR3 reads TGTGCCAGCAGGACAGTAATCGTTAGCCTCTCTGGAAACACCATATATTTT.

CDR3 protein: CASSVRGQGLRETQYF. The CDR3 DNA reads TGTGCCAGCAGCGTAAGGGGACAGGGTTTGAGGGAGACCCAGTACTTC. The chain carries TRBV9 and TRBJ2-5; 9 positions match TRBD1. The CDR3 loop spans 16 amino acids. The ends lost 1 base at V and 5 bases at J; junction bases unmatched: 9. The germline V gene encodes CDR1 SGDLS and CDR2 YYNGEE.

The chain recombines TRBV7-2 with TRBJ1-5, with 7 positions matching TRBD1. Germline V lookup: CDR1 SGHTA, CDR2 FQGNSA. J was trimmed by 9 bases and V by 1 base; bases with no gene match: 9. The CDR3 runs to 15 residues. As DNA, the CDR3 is TGTGCCAGCAGCTTAGGGCAGGGGGACCTATCGCCCCAGCATTTT. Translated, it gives CASSLGQGDLSPQHF. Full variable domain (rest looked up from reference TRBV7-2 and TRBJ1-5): GAGVSQSPSNKVTEKGKDVELRCDPISGHTALYWYRQSLGQGLEFLIYFQGNSAPDKSGLPSDRFSAERTGGSVSTLTIQRTQQEDSAVYLCASSLGQGDLSPQHFGDGTRLSIL.

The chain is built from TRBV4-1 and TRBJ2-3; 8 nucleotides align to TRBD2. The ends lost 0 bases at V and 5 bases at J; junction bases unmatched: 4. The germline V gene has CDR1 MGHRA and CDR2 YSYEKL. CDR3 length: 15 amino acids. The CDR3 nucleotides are TGCGCCAGCAGCCAAGAGGGACTAGAGGGAGATACGCAGTATTTT. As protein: CASSQEGLEGDTQYF.

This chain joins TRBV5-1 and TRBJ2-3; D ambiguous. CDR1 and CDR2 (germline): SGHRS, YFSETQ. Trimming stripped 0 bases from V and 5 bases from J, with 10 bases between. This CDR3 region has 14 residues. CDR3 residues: CASSLGQDGDTQYF. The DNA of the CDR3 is TGCGCCAGCAGCTTGGGGCAGGATGGAGATACGCAGTATTTT. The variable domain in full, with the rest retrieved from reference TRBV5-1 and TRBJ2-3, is KAGVTQTPRYLIKTRGQQVTLSCSPISGHRSVSWYQQTPGQGLQFLFEYFSETQRNKGNFPGRFSGRQFSNSRSEMNVSTLELGDSALYLCASSLGQDGDTQYFGPGTRLTVL.

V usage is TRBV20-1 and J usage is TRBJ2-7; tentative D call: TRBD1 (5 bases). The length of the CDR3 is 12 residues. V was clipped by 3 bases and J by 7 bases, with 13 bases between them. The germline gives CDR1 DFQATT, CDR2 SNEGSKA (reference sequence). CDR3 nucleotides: TGCAGTGCTAGTGCCGAAGGGGATGAGCAGTACTTC. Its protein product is CSASAEGDEQYF.

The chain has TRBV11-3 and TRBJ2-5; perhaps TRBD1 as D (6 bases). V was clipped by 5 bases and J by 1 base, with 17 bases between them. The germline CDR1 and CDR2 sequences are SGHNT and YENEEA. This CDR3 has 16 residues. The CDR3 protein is CASSHGTGRVQETQYF. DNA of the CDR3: TGTGCCAGCAGCCACGGTACAGGGCGAGTCCAAGAGACCCAGTACTTC.

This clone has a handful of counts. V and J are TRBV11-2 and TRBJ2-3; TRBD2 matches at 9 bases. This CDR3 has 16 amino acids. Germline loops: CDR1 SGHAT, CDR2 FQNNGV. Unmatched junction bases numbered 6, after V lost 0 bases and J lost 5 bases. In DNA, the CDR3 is TGTGCCAGCAGCTTAGAGCGGGGGGGCGCGGGAGATACGCAGTATTTT. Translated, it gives CASSLERGGAGDTQYF.

The DNA for the CDR3 is TGTGCCAGCAGCTTAAGGGGCTATGGCTACACCTTC. Translation: CASSLRGYGYTF. The chain couples TRBV7-7 to TRBJ1-2, with a tentative D call TRBD1 (5 bases). CDR1 is SSHAT, CDR2 FNYEAQ, per germline (reference sequence). The CDR3 contains 12 residues. Between the trimmed V and J ends, which lost 2 bases and 4 bases, there was a span of 5 bases.

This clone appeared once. The CDR3 loop is CASSLAGNEKLFF. In nucleotides, the CDR3 is TGCGCCAGCAGCTTGGCCGGTAATGAAAAACTGTTTTTT. V usage is TRBV5-1 and J usage is TRBJ1-4, with D uncertain. In germline, CDR1 is SGHRS, CDR2 YFSETQ. The CDR3 covers 13 residues. With 0 bases removed from V and 4 bases from J, the gap between germline ends came to 4 bases. Supplemented by reference TRBV5-1 and TRBJ1-4, the full variable domain reads KAGVTQTPRYLIKTRGQQVTLSCSPISGHRSVSWYQQTPGQGLQFLFEYFSETQRNKGNFPGRFSGRQFSNSRSEMNVSTLELGDSALYLCASSLAGNEKLFFGSGTQLSVL.

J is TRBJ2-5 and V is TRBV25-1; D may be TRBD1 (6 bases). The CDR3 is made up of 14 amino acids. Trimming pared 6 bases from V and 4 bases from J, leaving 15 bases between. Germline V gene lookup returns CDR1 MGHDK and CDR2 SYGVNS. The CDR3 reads CASRYTGYPETQYF. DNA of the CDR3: TGTGCCAGCAGGTACACAGGGTACCCAGAGACCCAGTACTTC.

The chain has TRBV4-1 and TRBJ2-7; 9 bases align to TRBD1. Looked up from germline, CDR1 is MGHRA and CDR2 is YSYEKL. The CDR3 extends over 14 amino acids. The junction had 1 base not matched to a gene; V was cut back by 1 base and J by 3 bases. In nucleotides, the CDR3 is TGCGCCAGCAGCCAAGGGACAGGGGACTACGAGCAGTACTTC. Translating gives CASSQGTGDYEQYF.